The entry below describes one T cell receptor (beta chain). These data come from a study of blood T cell repertoires in COVID-19. Study overall: Sample material is recorded as cDNA or gDNA derived from T cells, B-cell-depleted T cells, or PBMCs.

The protocol was immunoSEQ multiplex PCR, while the TCRdb copy is restricted to in-frame clones and leaves out a portion. The sample holds 85,000 to 130,000 clones; about four fifths are singletons and the top ten take 11% to 15%. Trimming took off 0 bases at V and 2 bases at J, with 13 bases between the two ends. Germline V CDR1 and CDR2: GTSNPN, SVGIG (reference sequence). This CDR3 comprises 15 residues. The V and J genes are TRBV30 and TRBJ1-2; possible D gene TRBD1, 5 bases. This receptor was identified in a woman in her fifties or sixties with acute or convalescent COVID-19. Sequenced input: peripheral blood. The CDR3 coding sequence is TGTGCCTGGAGTGTACGCAGGGCAATGAACTATGGCTACACCTTC. Translated: CAWSVRRAMNYGYTF.